The 12 T cell receptor beta chains reported below all come from one sample, sequenced in a study of shared T cell receptors in the human thymus. The data were produced by immunoSEQ multiplex PCR, yet TCRdb's version contains in-frame clones alone and is incomplete. The sample shows about 660,000 clones, approximately 87% of them seen only once. In addition, the sample was reused for a study of human thymus T cells.

The sequenced sample was thymocytes. Receptor source: a boy younger than two with a congenital heart defect.

This chain connects TRBV11-3 to TRBJ1-1, with D uncertain. CDR3 size: 11 residues. The V end was cut by 3 bases, the J end by 5 bases, with 4 bases between. Per the germline V gene, CDR1 is SGHNT and CDR2 is YENEEA. The DNA for the CDR3 is TGTGCCAGCAGCTTCAAAACTGAAGCTTTCTTT. This gives the protein CASSFKTEAFF.

There are a few counts of this clone. This chain joins TRBV11-2 and TRBJ2-3; no clear D gene. The V end lost 0 bases, the J end lost 1 base, and 20 bases lay between the germline ends. Germline CDR1 is SGHAT and CDR2 is FQNNGV. This CDR3 has 19 residues. DNA for the CDR3: TGTGCCAGCAGCTTAGATCTGAGCATTGGGCCCCCGCGCACAGATACGCAGTATTTT. Encoded protein: CASSLDLSIGPPRTDTQYF.

This chain links TRBV10-3 with TRBJ2-3; 10 bases align to TRBD2. The junction had 8 bases not matched to a gene; V was cut back by 7 bases and J by 4 bases. Germline values: CDR1 ENHRY, CDR2 SYGVKD. This CDR3 region has 15 residues. The CDR3 DNA follows: TGTGCCATCAAAGAAGCGGGAGGGCCCCCAGATACGCAGTATTTT. Its protein product is CAIKEAGGPPDTQYF.

The chain uses TRBV6-5 and TRBJ1-1, with unresolved D. The germline V gene encodes CDR1 MNHEY and CDR2 SVGAGI. The CDR3 sequence is 13 residues long. V was cut by 2 bases and J by 5 bases, with 9 bases left in between. The DNA for the CDR3 is TGTGCCAGCAGTTACGAGGTTGGGACTGAAGCTTTCTTT. Protein: CASSYEVGTEAFF.

For the CDR3, the DNA is TGTGCCAGCAGTTTCCTAGTCGAGGCGGGAGGGTACAATGAGCAGTTCTTC. Its protein product is CASSFLVEAGGYNEQFF. The chain uses TRBV28 and TRBJ2-1; 9 bases are shared with TRBD2. The CDR3 has 17 amino acids. The V and J ends lost 3 bases and 4 bases, in that order; junction bases with no gene match: 10. The germline V gene encodes CDR1 MDHEN and CDR2 SYDVKM.

The CDR3 here is CAGDSGRFYNEQFF. CDR3 DNA sequence: TGTGCCGGCGATAGCGGGAGGTTCTACAATGAGCAGTTCTTC. The rearrangement uses TRBV2 and TRBJ2-1; 10 bases fit TRBD2. Germline loops: CDR1 SNHLY, CDR2 FYNNEI. The V segment lost 11 bases and the J segment 3 bases; nucleotides outside the gene matches: 7. There are 14 residues in the CDR3.

The CDR3 sequence is CASSQDRVANEKLFF. Here the CDR3 DNA reads TGCGCCAGCAGCCAAGATCGAGTGGCTAATGAAAAACTGTTTTTT. V gene TRBV4-1 combines with J gene TRBJ1-4; no clear D gene. Trimming pared 0 bases from V and 3 bases from J, leaving 8 bases between. Germline CDR1 MGHRA, CDR2 YSYEKL. The length of the CDR3 is 15 residues.

The V gene is TRBV13, the J gene TRBJ2-2; the match to TRBD2 covers 8 bases. This CDR3 contains 16 residues. V dropped 6 bases and J dropped 0; count of bases not matched to a gene: 6. Germline V gives CDR1 PRHDT, CDR2 FYEKMQ (reference sequence). The CDR3 sequence: CASSPRLATNTGELFF. In nucleotides, the CDR3 is TGTGCCAGCAGTCCCAGACTAGCGACGAACACCGGGGAGCTGTTTTTT.

J is TRBJ1-2 and V is TRBV19, with TRBD1 identical over 7 bases. Germline CDR1 reads LNHDA; CDR2 reads SQIVND (reference sequence). The length of the CDR3 is 16 residues. After removal of 0 bases from V and 0 bases from J, the junction contained 4 bases not matched to a gene. CDR3: CASSIDPTGTNYGYTF. The CDR3 nucleotides are TGTGCCAGTAGTATAGATCCGACAGGGACTAACTATGGCTACACCTTC.

The CDR3 DNA is TGTGCCAGCAGCCCGAGCGGCAGGGGGTTCAGGGCTAATGAAAAACTGTTTTTT. Translating it yields CASSPSGRGFRANEKLFF. V is TRBV11-2 and J is TRBJ1-4; 7 nucleotides match TRBD1. Germline CDR1 and CDR2: SGHAT and FQNNGV. Losses at the gene ends were 5 bases for V and 3 bases for J; bases not matched to a gene: 15. There are 18 residues in the CDR3.

The rearrangement links TRBV5-4 to TRBJ2-7; 7 bases match TRBD1. CDR1 and CDR2 from the germline V gene are SGHNT and YYREEE (reference sequence). This CDR3 spans 17 amino acids. After removal of 3 bases from V and 0 bases from J, the junction contained 12 bases not matched to a gene. In nucleotides, the CDR3 is TGTGCCAGCAGCTCGGGCCCGACAGGGACGAGCTCCTACGAGCAGTACTTC. This translates into CASSSGPTGTSSYEQYF.

V and J are TRBV15 and TRBJ1-2; weak D call: TRBD1 (6 bases). V gave up 2 bases and J gave up 4 bases, with 14 bases separating them. The CDR3 consists of 15 residues. The germline V gene has CDR1 LNHNV and CDR2 YYDKDF (reference sequence). The CDR3 region is CATSRRGGGGYGYTF. CDR3 DNA: TGTGCCACCAGCAGAAGAGGGGGGGGAGGCTATGGCTACACCTTC.